Below, 16 T cell receptor beta chains from the same sample are listed, as sequenced in a study of blood T cell repertoires in COVID-19. Libraries were prepared by immunoSEQ multiplex PCR; TCRdb keeps only in-frame clonotypes and omits some of them. The sample has around 91,000 clones; about four fifths are singletons. Source material: peripheral blood. Every receptor here comes from a woman of 80 years or more with active or convalescent COVID-19.

In this sample, this clone turned up a few times. The genes are TRBV25-1 and TRBJ1-6, with D hard to call. The ends were cut back, 1 base at V and 8 bases at J, with 12 bases in the middle. Germline CDR1 MGHDK, CDR2 SYGVNS. The CDR3 is 15 amino acids. The CDR3 protein is CASSEWAGEDSPLHF. The CDR3 DNA follows: TGTGCCAGCAGTGAATGGGCGGGCGAAGATTCACCCCTCCACTTT.

The CDR3 region has the DNA TGTGCCAGCAGCTTGAACAGGGCTCTGGAGACCCAGTACTTC. It codes for CASSLNRALETQYF. This chain joins TRBV5-4 and TRBJ2-5, with a weak D call TRBD1 (6 bases). The CDR3 length is 14 residues. V was shortened by 1 base and J by 5 bases, with 12 bases between the two germline ends. The V gene's germline CDR1 is SGHNT and CDR2 YYREEE (reference sequence).

The rearrangement links TRBV5-1 to TRBJ2-1; the D gene is possibly TRBD1 (5 bases). The CDR3 extends over 14 amino acids. The germline V and J ends were trimmed by 4 bases and 3 bases, with 11 bases remaining between them. The germline CDR1 and CDR2 sequences are SGHRS and YFSETQ. The CDR3 DNA reads as TGCGCCAGCAGCCGACAGTCTGGCTACAATGAGCAGTTCTTC. Translating gives CASSRQSGYNEQFF.

The chain combines TRBV21-1 with TRBJ2-7; the table assigns TRBD1, which was not confirmed against the DNA. TRBV21-1 is a pseudogene segment. This CDR3 is built from 15 residues. The CDR3 sequence: CASSSPPDRIYEQYF. CDR3 nucleotides: TGTGCCAGCAGCTCACCCCCCGACAGGATCTACGAGCAGTACTTC.

The CDR3 bases are TGTGCCACCAGCAGAGGGCTCTCGGGACAGAGCACCGGGGAGCTGTTTTTT. It encodes CATSRGLSGQSTGELFF. This chain joins TRBV15 and TRBJ2-2; TRBD1 matches at 7 bases. This CDR3 comprises 17 residues. The ends lost 1 base at V and 4 bases at J; junction bases unmatched: 9. Germline V gives CDR1 LNHNV, CDR2 YYDKDF (reference sequence).

The chain recombines TRBV25-1 with TRBJ2-1; D is undetermined. The CDR3 has 15 amino acids. Trimming took off 2 bases at V and 5 bases at J, with 13 bases between the two ends. Germline CDR1 reads MGHDK; CDR2 reads SYGVNS. The CDR3 region is CASSEIPPGHNEQFF. DNA for the CDR3: TGTGCCAGCAGTGAAATCCCCCCAGGCCACAATGAGCAGTTCTTC. Supplemented by reference TRBV25-1 and TRBJ2-1, the full variable domain reads EADIYQTPRYLVIGTGKKITLECSQTMGHDKMYWYQQDPGMELHLIHYSYGVNSTEKGDLSSESTVSRIRTEHFPLTLESARPSHTSQYLCASSEIPPGHNEQFFGPGTRLTVL.

A note on this clone: Compared with germline, one end of the junction differs, possibly owing to a read error. The chain carries TRBV5-1 and TRBJ2-5; 8 nucleotides line up with TRBD1. The germline gives CDR1 SGHRS, CDR2 YFSETQ. This CDR3 has 14 residues. CDR3 sequence (DNA): TGTGCCAGCAGCAGGACAGGGAAACAAGAGACCCAGTACTTC. It codes for CASSRTGKQETQYF.

This chain links TRBV5-1 with TRBJ2-3; the match to TRBD2 covers 9 bases. The germline V gene encodes CDR1 SGHRS and CDR2 YFSETQ. Trimming at V came to 3 bases and at J to 0 bases, leaving 14 bases not matched to a gene. This CDR3 is built from 19 residues. CDR3 sequence (DNA): TGCGCCAGCAGCTCCCAAACCTTTTTACTAGCGGGTAGCACAGATACGCAGTATTTT. This translates into CASSSQTFLLAGSTDTQYF.

The table lists this clone with a count of one. The chain combines TRBV27 with TRBJ2-3, with D maybe TRBD2 (6 bases). Between the trimmed V and J ends, which lost 0 bases and 6 bases, there was a span of 13 bases. The germline gives CDR1 MNHEY, CDR2 SMNVEV (reference sequence). CDR3 length: 15 amino acids. CDR3 region: CASSLSWRAADTQYF. The CDR3 nucleotides read TGTGCCAGCAGTTTATCGTGGAGGGCCGCGGATACGCAGTATTTT.

The rearrangement joins TRBV7-9 to TRBJ2-3; D unclear. Germline CDR1 SEHNR, CDR2 FQNEAQ (reference sequence). The length of the CDR3 is 14 residues. The V gene lost 2 bases and the J gene lost 0 bases, with 6 bases spanning the gap. CDR3 sequence: CASSLPGSTDTQYF. CDR3 bases: TGTGCCAGCAGCTTACCAGGAAGCACAGATACGCAGTATTTT.

The genes are TRBV19 and TRBJ1-1, with D perhaps TRBD1 (6 bases). This CDR3 comprises 13 residues. Germline CDR1 reads LNHDA; CDR2 reads SQIVND (reference sequence). Trimming left V 6 bases short and J 8 bases short, with 16 bases between. The CDR3 DNA reads as TGTGCCAGTAGAACCGGGACATCGAAGGAAGCTTTCTTT. The encoded protein is CASRTGTSKEAFF.

The chain is built from TRBV9 and TRBJ2-7; possible D gene TRBD2, 6 bases. Germline V gene data show CDR1 as SGDLS and CDR2 as YYNGEE. V dropped 0 bases and J dropped 3 bases, with 13 bases sitting between them. The CDR3 loop spans 15 amino acids. The CDR3 is CASSVEEISGYEQYF. CDR3 DNA sequence: TGTGCCAGCAGCGTAGAGGAGATTAGCGGCTACGAGCAGTACTTC.

The V and J genes are TRBV27 and TRBJ1-5, with D maybe TRBD1 (5 bases). Germline CDR1 MNHEY, CDR2 SMNVEV (reference sequence). This CDR3 has 14 residues. V lost 2 bases, J lost 4 bases, and 9 bases lay in between. DNA for the CDR3: TGTGCCAGCAGTTTAGGGCAGGGTAATCAGCCCCAGCATTTT. Encoded protein: CASSLGQGNQPQHF.

The rearrangement links TRBV28 to TRBJ2-7; D may be TRBD1 (6 bases). Germline CDR1 and CDR2: MDHEN and SYDVKM. Trimming removed 10 bases from V and 5 bases from J, with 24 bases in between. The CDR3 contains 15 residues. As DNA, the CDR3 is TGTGCCACCTTGGGGGCTACAGGGTTTGACGACGAGCAGTACTTC. Translation: CATLGATGFDDEQYF.

This chain links TRBV30 with TRBJ2-2, with TRBD2 matching 14 bases. V was clipped by 1 base and J by 5 bases; unmatched bases: 6. This CDR3 is built from 17 residues. Germline V lookup: CDR1 GTSNPN, CDR2 SVGIG (reference sequence). The CDR3 sequence is CAWSGLAGGAGTGELFF. For the CDR3, the DNA is TGTGCCTGGAGTGGACTAGCGGGAGGGGCGGGGACCGGGGAGCTGTTTTTT.

The rearrangement uses TRBV2 and TRBJ2-3, with 12 bases lining up with TRBD2. V lost 6 bases and J lost 4; bases outside the gene matches: 5. CDR3 length: 15 residues. Germline lookup yields CDR1 SNHLY and CDR2 FYNNEI. The DNA of the CDR3 is TGTGCCAGCAGCTCACTAGCGGGAGGTGCAGATACGCAGTATTTT. Residues: CASSSLAGGADTQYF.